This T cell receptor beta chain was captured in a study of blood T cell repertoires in COVID-19. Study at large: From the United States, Italy and Spain came samples of acute and convalescent COVID-19. In each case, the material was cDNA or gDNA derived from T cells, B-cell-depleted T cells, or PBMCs.

This CDR3 has 12 amino acids. The germline V gene has CDR1 KGHSH and CDR2 LQKENI. J was trimmed by 6 bases and V by 6 bases; bases with no gene match: 1. Authors' methods: Reference gene primers were amplified, and this amplification served to estimate nucleated cell counts. The data were produced by immunoSEQ multiplex PCR, yet TCRdb's version contains in-frame clones alone and is incomplete. V, J and clone size reflect that table, while D and trimming were determined from the DNA. The sample shows some 150,000 clones, over 75% of them seen only once. The rearrangement links TRBV18 to TRBJ2-1; TRBD2 matches at 8 bases. Sequenced input: peripheral blood. The receptor was derived from a woman aged 35 to 49 with acute or convalescent COVID-19. The CDR3: CASSGLGNEQFF. CDR3 coding DNA: TGTGCCAGCTCGGGACTAGGCAATGAGCAGTTCTTC.